Sequencing of this T cell receptor beta chain was carried out in a study of blood T cell repertoires in COVID-19. Turning to the study itself: From T cells, B-cell-depleted T cells, or PBMCs came the material, which was cDNA or gDNA.

The V gene end was trimmed by 4 bases and the J gene end by 3 bases; junction bases not matched to a gene: 7. In germline, CDR1 is MDHEN, CDR2 SYDVKM. The CDR3 is 15 residues long. This clone was counted only a few times. Authors' analysis steps: For nucleated cells, counts were estimated from reference gene primer amplification. Libraries were prepared by immunoSEQ multiplex PCR; TCRdb keeps only in-frame clonotypes and omits some of them. That table gives V, J and clone size, and the DNA gave D and trimming. The sample gives some 150,000 clones, 82% of which show up once; less than 5% is in the top ten.

The source is a woman aged 80 or over with acute or convalescent COVID-19. The chain joins TRBV28 to TRBJ1-2, with TRBD1 identical over 8 bases. The sample consisted of peripheral blood. The DNA of the CDR3 is TGTGCCAGCAGTTCACCCGGACAGGGTCACTATGGCTACACCTTC. Translation gives CASSSPGQGHYGYTF.